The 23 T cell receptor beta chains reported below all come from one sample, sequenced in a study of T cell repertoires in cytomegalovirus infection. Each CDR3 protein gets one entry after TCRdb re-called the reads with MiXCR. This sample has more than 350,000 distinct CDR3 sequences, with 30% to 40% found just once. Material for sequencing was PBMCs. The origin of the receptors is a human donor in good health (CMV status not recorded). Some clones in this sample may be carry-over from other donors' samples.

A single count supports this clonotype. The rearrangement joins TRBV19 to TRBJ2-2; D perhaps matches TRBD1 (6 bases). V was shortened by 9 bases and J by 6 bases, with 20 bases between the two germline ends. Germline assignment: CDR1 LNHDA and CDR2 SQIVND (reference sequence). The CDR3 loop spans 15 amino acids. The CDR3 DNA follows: TGTGCCAGCAAGTCCAGGGGACGAACCGCCGGGGAGCTGTTTTTT. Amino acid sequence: CASKSRGRTAGELFF.

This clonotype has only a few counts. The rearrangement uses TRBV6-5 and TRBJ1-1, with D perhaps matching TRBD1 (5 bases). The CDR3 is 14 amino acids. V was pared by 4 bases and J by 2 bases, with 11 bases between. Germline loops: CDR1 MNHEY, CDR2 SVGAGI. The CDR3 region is CASSSWDLNTEAFF. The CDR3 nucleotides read TGTGCCAGCAGTTCCTGGGACCTTAACACTGAAGCTTTCTTT.

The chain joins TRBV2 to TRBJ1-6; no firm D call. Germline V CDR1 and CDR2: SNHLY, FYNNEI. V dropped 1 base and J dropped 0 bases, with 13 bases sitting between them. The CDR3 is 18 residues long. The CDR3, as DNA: TGTGCCAGCAGTGAAGGGGGAACGTGGAGCTCCTATAATTCACCCCTCCACTTT. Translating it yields CASSEGGTWSSYNSPLHF.

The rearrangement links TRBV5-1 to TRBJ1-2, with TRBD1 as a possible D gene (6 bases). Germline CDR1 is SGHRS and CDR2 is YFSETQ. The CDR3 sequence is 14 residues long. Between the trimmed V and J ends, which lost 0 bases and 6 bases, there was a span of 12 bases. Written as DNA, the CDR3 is TGCGCCAGCAGCTTGGCAGGGGACGAAGATGGCTACACCTTC. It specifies CASSLAGDEDGYTF.

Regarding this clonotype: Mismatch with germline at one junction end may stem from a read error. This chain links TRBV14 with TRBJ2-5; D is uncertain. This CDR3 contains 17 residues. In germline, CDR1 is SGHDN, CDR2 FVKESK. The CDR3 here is CARSQDRLEYWRETQYF. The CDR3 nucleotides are TGTGCCAGAAGCCAAGACCGGTTGGAATATTGGCGAGAGACCCAGTACTTC.

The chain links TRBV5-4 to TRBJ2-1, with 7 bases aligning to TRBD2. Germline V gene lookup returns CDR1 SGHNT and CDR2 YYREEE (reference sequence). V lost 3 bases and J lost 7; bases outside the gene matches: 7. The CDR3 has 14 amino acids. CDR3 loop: CASSSGTTPNEQFF. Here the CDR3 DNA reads TGTGCCAGCAGCTCCGGGACTACCCCAAATGAGCAGTTCTTC.

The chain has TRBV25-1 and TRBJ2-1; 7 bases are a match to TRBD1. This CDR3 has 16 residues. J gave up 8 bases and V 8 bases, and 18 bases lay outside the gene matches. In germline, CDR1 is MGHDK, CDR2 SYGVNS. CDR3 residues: CASARTGRGWTDEQFF. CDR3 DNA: TGTGCCAGCGCCCGGACAGGACGTGGATGGACGGATGAGCAGTTCTTC.

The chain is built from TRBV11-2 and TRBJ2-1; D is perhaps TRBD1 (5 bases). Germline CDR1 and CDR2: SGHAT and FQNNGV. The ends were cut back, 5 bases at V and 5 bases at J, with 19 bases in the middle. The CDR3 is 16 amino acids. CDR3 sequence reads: CASSIFPPGQNNEQFF. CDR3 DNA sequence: TGTGCCAGCAGCATTTTCCCCCCCGGACAAAACAATGAGCAGTTCTTC.

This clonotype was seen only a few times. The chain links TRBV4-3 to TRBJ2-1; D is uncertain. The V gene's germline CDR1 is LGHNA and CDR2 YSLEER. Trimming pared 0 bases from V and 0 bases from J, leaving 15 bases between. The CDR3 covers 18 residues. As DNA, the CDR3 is TGCGCCAGCAGCCAAGAAGTATCGCGTACCGTCTCCTACAATGAGCAGTTCTTC. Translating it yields CASSQEVSRTVSYNEQFF.

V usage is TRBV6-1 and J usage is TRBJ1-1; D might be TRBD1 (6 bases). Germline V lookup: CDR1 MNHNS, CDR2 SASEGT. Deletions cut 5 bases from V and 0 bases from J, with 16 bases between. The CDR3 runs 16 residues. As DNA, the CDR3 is TGTGCCAGCAGTAAGGACAGCCTATATTTGAACACTGAAGCTTTCTTT. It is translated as CASSKDSLYLNTEAFF.

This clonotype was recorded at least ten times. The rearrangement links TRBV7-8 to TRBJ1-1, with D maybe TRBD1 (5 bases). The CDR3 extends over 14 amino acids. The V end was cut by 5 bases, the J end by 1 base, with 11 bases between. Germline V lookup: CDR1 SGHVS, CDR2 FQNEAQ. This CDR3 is CASSHGTGNTEAFF. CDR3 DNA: TGTGCCAGCAGCCACGGGACGGGGAACACTGAAGCTTTCTTT.

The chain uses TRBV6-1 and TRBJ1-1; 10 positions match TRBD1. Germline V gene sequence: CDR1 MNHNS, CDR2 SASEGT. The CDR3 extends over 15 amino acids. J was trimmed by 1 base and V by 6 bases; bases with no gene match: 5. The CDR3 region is CASREGQGKNTEAFF. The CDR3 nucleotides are TGTGCCAGCAGGGAGGGACAGGGGAAGAACACTGAAGCTTTCTTT.

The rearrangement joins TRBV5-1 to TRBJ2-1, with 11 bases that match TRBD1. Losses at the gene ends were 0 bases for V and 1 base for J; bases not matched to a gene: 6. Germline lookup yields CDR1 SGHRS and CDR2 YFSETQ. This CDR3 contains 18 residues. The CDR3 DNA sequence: TGCGCCAGCAGCTTGGGCCTAGGGACAGGGGGTTCCTACAATGAGCAGTTCTTC. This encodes CASSLGLGTGGSYNEQFF. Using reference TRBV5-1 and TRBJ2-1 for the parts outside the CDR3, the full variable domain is KAGVTQTPRYLIKTRGQQVTLSCSPISGHRSVSWYQQTPGQGLQFLFEYFSETQRNKGNFPGRFSGRQFSNSRSEMNVSTLELGDSALYLCASSLGLGTGGSYNEQFFGPGTRLTVL.

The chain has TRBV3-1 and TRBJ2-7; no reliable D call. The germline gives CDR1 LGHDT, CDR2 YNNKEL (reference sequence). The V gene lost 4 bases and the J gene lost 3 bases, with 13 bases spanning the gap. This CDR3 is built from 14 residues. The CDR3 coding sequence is TGTGCCAGCAGCCGTACATCCTCGGGCTACGAGCAGTACTTC. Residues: CASSRTSSGYEQYF.

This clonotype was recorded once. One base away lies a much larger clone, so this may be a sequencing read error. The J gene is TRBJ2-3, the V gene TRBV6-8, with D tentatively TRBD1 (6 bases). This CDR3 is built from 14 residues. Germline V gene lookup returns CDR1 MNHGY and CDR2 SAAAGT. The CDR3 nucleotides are TGTGCCAGCAGCCAAAGACAGGCAACGGATACGCCGTATTTT. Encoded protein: CASSQRQATDTPYF.

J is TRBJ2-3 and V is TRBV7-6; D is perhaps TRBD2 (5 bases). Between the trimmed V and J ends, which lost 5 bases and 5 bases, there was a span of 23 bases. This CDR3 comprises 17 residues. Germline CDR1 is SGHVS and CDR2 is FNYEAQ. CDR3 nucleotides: TGTGCCAGCAGCGACAACTTGCCGGACGGGGATCGAGATACGCAGTATTTT. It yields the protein CASSDNLPDGDRDTQYF.

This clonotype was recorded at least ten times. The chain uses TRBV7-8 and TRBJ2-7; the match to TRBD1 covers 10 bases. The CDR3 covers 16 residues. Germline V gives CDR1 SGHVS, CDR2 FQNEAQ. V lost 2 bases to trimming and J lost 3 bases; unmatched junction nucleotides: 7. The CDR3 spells CASSLSIGTGVYEQYF. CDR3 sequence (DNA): TGTGCCAGCAGCTTAAGTATAGGGACAGGGGTCTACGAGCAGTACTTC. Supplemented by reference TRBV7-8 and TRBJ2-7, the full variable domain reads GAGVSQSPRYKVAKRGQDVALRCDPISGHVSLFWYQQALGQGPEFLTYFQNEAQLDKSGLPSDRFFAERPEGSVSTLKIQRTQQEDSAVYLCASSLSIGTGVYEQYFGPGTRLTVT.

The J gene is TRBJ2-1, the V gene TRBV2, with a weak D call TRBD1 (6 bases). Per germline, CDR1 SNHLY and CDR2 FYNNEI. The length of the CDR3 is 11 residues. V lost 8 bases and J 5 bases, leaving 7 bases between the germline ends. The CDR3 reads CASAGDNEQFF. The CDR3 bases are TGTGCCAGCGCAGGGGACAATGAGCAGTTCTTC.

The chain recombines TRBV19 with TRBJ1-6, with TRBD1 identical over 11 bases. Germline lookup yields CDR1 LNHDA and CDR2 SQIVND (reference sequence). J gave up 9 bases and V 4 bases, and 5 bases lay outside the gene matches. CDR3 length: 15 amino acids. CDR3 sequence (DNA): TGTGCCAGTAGTAGCGGACAGGGGGCGGTTTCACCCCTCCACTTT. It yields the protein CASSSGQGAVSPLHF.

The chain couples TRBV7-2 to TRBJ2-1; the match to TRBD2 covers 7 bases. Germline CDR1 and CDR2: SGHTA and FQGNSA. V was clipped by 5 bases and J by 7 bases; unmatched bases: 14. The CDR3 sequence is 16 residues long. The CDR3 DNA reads TGTGCCAGCAGCCGCTTTTGGGGGGGATCGGGAAATGAGCAGTTCTTC. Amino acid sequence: CASSRFWGGSGNEQFF.

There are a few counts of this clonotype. The CDR3: CASSPYAGGGPQHF. The CDR3 DNA is TGTGCCAGCAGCCCCTACGCCGGGGGAGGGCCCCAGCATTTT. The chain is built from TRBV3-1 and TRBJ1-5; maybe TRBD1 (5 bases). The CDR3 sequence is 14 residues long. Trimming removed 4 bases from V and 9 bases from J, with 16 bases in between. CDR1 and CDR2 from the germline V gene are LGHDT and YNNKEL (reference sequence).

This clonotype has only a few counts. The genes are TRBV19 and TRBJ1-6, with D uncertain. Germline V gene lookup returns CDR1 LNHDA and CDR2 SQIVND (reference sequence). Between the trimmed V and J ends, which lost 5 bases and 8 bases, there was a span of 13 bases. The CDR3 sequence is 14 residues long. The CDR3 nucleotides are TGTGCCAGTAGTCGGCCGGGAAAGGATTCACCCCTCCACTTT. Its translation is CASSRPGKDSPLHF. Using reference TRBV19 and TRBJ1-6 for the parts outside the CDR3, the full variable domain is DGGITQSPKYLFRKEGQNVTLSCEQNLNHDAMYWYRQDPGQGLRLIYYSQIVNDFQKGDIAEGYSVSREKKESFPLTVTSAQKNPTAFYLCASSRPGKDSPLHFGNGTRLTVT.

The CDR3 sequence is CAVIPPTGLEAEAFF. DNA for the CDR3: TGTGCCGTAATCCCCCCCACGGGCTTGGAGGCTGAAGCTTTCTTT. This sequence joins TRBV6-2 or TRBV6-3 and TRBJ1-1; D gene unclear. V gave up 11 bases and J gave up 6 bases, with 25 bases separating them. Germline CDR1 MNHEY, CDR2 SVGEGT. This CDR3 has 15 amino acids.